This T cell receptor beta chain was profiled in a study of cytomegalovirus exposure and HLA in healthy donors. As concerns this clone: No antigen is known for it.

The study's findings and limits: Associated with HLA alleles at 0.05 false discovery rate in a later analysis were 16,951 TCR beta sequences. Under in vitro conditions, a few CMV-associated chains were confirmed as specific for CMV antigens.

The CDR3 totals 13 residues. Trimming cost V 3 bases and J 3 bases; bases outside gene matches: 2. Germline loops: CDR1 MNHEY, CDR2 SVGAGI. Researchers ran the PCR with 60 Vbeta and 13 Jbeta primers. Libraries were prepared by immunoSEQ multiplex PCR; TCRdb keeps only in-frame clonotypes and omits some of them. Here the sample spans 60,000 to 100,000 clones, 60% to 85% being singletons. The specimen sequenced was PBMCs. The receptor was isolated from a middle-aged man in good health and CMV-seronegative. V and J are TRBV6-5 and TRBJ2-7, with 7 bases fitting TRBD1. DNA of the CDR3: TGTGCCAGCAGTTATCGGACAGGCTACGAGCAGTACTTC. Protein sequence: CASSYRTGYEQYF.